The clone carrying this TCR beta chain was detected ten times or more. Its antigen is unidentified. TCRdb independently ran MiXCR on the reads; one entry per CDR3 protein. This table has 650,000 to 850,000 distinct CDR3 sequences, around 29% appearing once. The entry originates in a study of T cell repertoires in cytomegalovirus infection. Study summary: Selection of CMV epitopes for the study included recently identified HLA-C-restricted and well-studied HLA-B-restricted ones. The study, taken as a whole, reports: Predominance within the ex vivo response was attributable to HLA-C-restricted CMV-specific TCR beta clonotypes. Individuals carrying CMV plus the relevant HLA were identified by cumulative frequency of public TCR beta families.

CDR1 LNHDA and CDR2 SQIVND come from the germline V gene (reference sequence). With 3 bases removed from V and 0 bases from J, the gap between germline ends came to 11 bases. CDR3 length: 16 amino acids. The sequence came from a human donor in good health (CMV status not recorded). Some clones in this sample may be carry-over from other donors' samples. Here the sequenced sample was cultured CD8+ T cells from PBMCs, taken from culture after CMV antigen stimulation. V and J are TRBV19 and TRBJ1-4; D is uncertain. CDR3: CASSIPSLATNEKLFF. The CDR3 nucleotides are TGTGCCAGTAGTATTCCCAGCCTTGCAACTAATGAAAAACTGTTTTTT.